The T cell receptor beta chain described here comes from a study of T cells in Graves' hyperthyroidism and ophthalmopathy. For the study at large: Sampling of peripheral blood happened at initial diagnosis, prior to any treatment.

Germline lookup yields CDR1 GTSNPN and CDR2 SVGIG (reference sequence). Deletions cut 0 bases from V and 4 bases from J, with 6 bases between. This CDR3 spans 12 amino acids. A lack of ophthalmopathy progression within 18 months defined stable Graves' hyperthyroidism. Amplification yielded TCR beta CDR3 regions, with RNA transcripts as the source. A set of HTBI primers served as the primers for a first-round RT-PCR of the TCR CDR3. In TCRdb, the multiplex PCR reads were re-called with MiXCR into one record per CDR3 protein. This table has fewer than 850,000 distinct CDR3 sequences, around 15% appearing once.

This TCR came from a man aged 45 to 65 with Graves' hyperthyroidism. This chain connects TRBV30 to TRBJ1-2; the D is unclear. The sample comprised blood. The CDR3 reads CAWSVGIYGYTF. CDR3 DNA sequence: TGTGCCTGGAGTGTAGGGATCTATGGCTACACCTTC.